These 7 T cell receptor beta chains share one sample of origin, sequenced in a study of OX40 agonist ivuxolimab in advanced cancers. The library relied on the immunoSEQ multiplex PCR assay. In TCRdb, the immuneACCESS table is reduced to in-frame sequences with V and J assigned. These tables do not hold every clone; where another copy was compared, an unresolved V gene accounts for under half, and the others remain unexplained. The sample yields roughly 67,000 clones; 70% to 90% were counted once. The biggest ten clones account for roughly 5% of the sample. The sequenced sample was CD4+ or CD8+ T cells sorted from blood, obtained in a trial of the OX40 agonist ivuxolimab. The receptors shown here come from an adult with an advanced solid tumor such as melanoma, head and neck, liver or kidney cancer.

This rearrangement joins TRBV6-5 to TRBJ2-5, with a tentative D call TRBD2 (5 bases). V was shortened by 6 bases and J by 11 bases, with 25 bases between the two germline ends. The CDR3 is made up of 15 amino acids. Germline V CDR1 and CDR2: MNHEY, SVGAGI. The CDR3 protein is CASSRSGGIYSEQYF. As DNA, the CDR3 is TGTGCCAGCAGCCGAAGCGGAGGAATCTACTCGGAGCAGTACTTC.

Only one count was recorded for this clone. The chain uses TRBV27 and TRBJ2-2, with TRBD1 identical over 8 bases. Germline loops: CDR1 MNHEY, CDR2 SMNVEV (reference sequence). The CDR3 runs to 14 residues. Losses at the gene ends were 7 bases for V and 6 bases for J; bases not matched to a gene: 7. CDR3: CASKWQGAAGELFF. The CDR3 DNA reads TGTGCCAGCAAATGGCAGGGGGCTGCCGGGGAGCTGTTTTTT.

The CDR3 DNA reads as TGTGCCAGCAGTACTAGCGGAGTGCCCTACGAGCAGTACTTC. Amino acids: CASSTSGVPYEQYF. The V call is TRBV6-5, the J call TRBJ2-7, with 8 bases lining up with TRBD2. V lost 5 bases to trimming and J lost 2 bases; unmatched junction nucleotides: 5. Germline CDR1 MNHEY, CDR2 SVGAGI. The CDR3 is made up of 14 amino acids.

The chain joins TRBV7-2 to TRBJ1-4, with D unresolved. The CDR3 loop spans 14 amino acids. With 6 bases removed from V and 4 bases from J, the gap between germline ends came to 12 bases. Germline lookup yields CDR1 SGHTA and CDR2 FQGNSA. The DNA of the CDR3 is TGTGCCAGCAGACCCGGACCCATTAATGAAAAACTGTTTTTT. It encodes CASRPGPINEKLFF.

The chain has TRBV28 and TRBJ1-5; D possibly corresponds to TRBD1 (6 bases). Trimming removed 5 bases at V and 1 base at J, with 12 bases between. This CDR3 spans 15 amino acids. CDR1 and CDR2 from the germline V gene are MDHEN and SYDVKM. The CDR3 is CASSLQGLSNQPQHF. The CDR3 bases are TGTGCCAGCAGTCTCCAGGGGCTCAGCAATCAGCCCCAGCATTTT.

The J gene is TRBJ2-4, the V gene TRBV19, with 10 bases that match TRBD1. The CDR3 covers 16 residues. The ends lost 5 bases at V and 3 bases at J; junction bases unmatched: 7. The germline gives CDR1 LNHDA, CDR2 SQIVND (reference sequence). CDR3 nucleotides: TGTGCCAGTAGTCTGGGGACAGGGGCTAGCAAAAACATTCAGTACTTC. It translates to CASSLGTGASKNIQYF.

DNA for the CDR3: TGCGCCAGCAGTCAAACTAGCGGGAGTAGGGAGCAGTACTTC. Its protein product is CASSQTSGSREQYF. The chain carries TRBV5-1 and TRBJ2-7; 11 bases align to TRBD2. After removal of 5 bases from V and 7 bases from J, the junction contained 8 bases not matched to a gene. Germline CDR1 and CDR2: SGHRS and YFSETQ. This CDR3 is built from 14 residues. Full variable domain (remainder filled in from reference TRBV5-1 and TRBJ2-7): KAGVTQTPRYLIKTRGQQVTLSCSPISGHRSVSWYQQTPGQGLQFLFEYFSETQRNKGNFPGRFSGRQFSNSRSEMNVSTLELGDSALYLCASSQTSGSREQYFGPGTRLTVT.